A single sample gave rise to the 15 T cell receptor beta chains below, sequenced in a study of T-cell memory formation after mild COVID-19. TCRdb redid the calling of the 5' RACE reads with MiXCR, one entry per CDR3 protein. There are more than 400,000 distinct CDR3 sequences in the sample; 18% occur only once, and approximately 13% lies in the top ten. The sample consisted of PBMCs or a T cell subset sorted from them (not recorded which). The receptor source for this set is an adult woman who had mild COVID-19 (a few samples of this study predate the infection). Cell type and time point are not known.

This clonotype turned up a few times. This chain connects TRBV6-2 or TRBV6-3 to TRBJ2-7; 10 nucleotides line up with TRBD2. V lost 2 bases, J lost 1 base, and 2 bases stayed unmatched. Germline loops: CDR1 MNHEY, CDR2 SVGEGT. The CDR3 totals 15 residues. As DNA, the CDR3 is TGTGCCAGCAGTTACACTAGCGGGATATCCTACGAGCAGTACTTC. Its translation is CASSYTSGISYEQYF.

This clonotype was counted many times. The CDR3, as DNA: TGTGCCAGCAGCTTGGCCACTAGCGGGGGACAAGATACGCAGTATTTT. Protein: CASSLATSGGQDTQYF. This chain connects TRBV7-3 to TRBJ2-3, with 11 bases fitting TRBD2. Trimming cost V 3 bases and J 5 bases; bases outside gene matches: 7. Germline CDR1 and CDR2: SGHTA and FQGTGA. The CDR3 runs 16 residues.

The gene calls are TRBV18 and TRBJ1-3; D ambiguous. The CDR3 is 16 residues long. Germline loops: CDR1 KGHSH, CDR2 LQKENI. The V gene lost 6 bases and the J gene lost 0 bases, with 15 bases spanning the gap. The CDR3 here is CASSPSELTSGNTIYF. As DNA, the CDR3 is TGTGCCAGCTCCCCATCCGAACTCACCTCTGGAAACACCATATATTTT.

This clonotype was seen more than once but under ten times. This rearrangement joins TRBV4-1 to TRBJ2-1; weak D call: TRBD1 (6 bases). The CDR3 is 11 amino acids. Trimming took 10 bases from V and 8 from J, leaving 12 bases between them. Germline CDR1 MGHRA, CDR2 YSYEKL. This CDR3 is CATQQGYEQFF. As DNA, the CDR3 is TGCGCCACACAACAGGGCTATGAGCAGTTCTTC.

This clonotype has a handful of counts. The chain has TRBV6-5 and TRBJ1-6; D is unclear. The V end lost 0 bases, the J end lost 9 bases, and 9 bases lay between the germline ends. The CDR3 loop spans 14 amino acids. Per the germline V gene, CDR1 is MNHEY and CDR2 is SVGAGI. CDR3 bases: TGTGCCAGCAGTTACTCGGACGGCGGTTCACCCCTCCACTTT. This gives the protein CASSYSDGGSPLHF.

The chain couples TRBV7-9 to TRBJ1-6; D remains unclear. The CDR3 sequence is 12 residues long. V dropped 1 base and J dropped 18 bases, with 13 bases sitting between them. CDR1 and CDR2 (germline): SEHNR, FQNEAQ (reference sequence). The CDR3 reads CASSLEGLDAHF. Written as DNA, the CDR3 is TGTGCCAGCAGCTTAGAAGGCTTAGATGCCCACTTT. The full variable domain, in which reference TRBV7-9 and TRBJ1-6 provide the parts outside the CDR3, is DTGVSQNPRHKITKRGQNVTFRCDPISEHNRLYWYRQTLGQGPEFLTYFQNEAQLEKSRLLSDRFSAERPKGSFSTLEIQRTEQGDSAMYLCASSLEGLDAHFGNGTRLTVT.

This clonotype was recorded a few times. The V gene is TRBV11-2, the J gene TRBJ1-2; D may be TRBD1 (5 bases). The germline V gene encodes CDR1 SGHAT and CDR2 FQNNGV. The CDR3 spans 15 residues. V was trimmed by 2 bases and J by 4 bases, leaving 14 bases between them. CDR3 nucleotide sequence: TGTGCCAGCAGCTTAATGAGGGGCGGATTCTATGGCTACACCTTC. Translation: CASSLMRGGFYGYTF.

V is TRBV7-2 and J is TRBJ1-1; 10 bases line up with TRBD1. This CDR3 region has 15 residues. Trimming removed 0 bases from V and 5 bases from J; junction bases left unmatched: 3. The germline V gene has CDR1 SGHTA and CDR2 FQGNSA. The CDR3 coding sequence is TGTGCCAGCAGCTTAGCAGGACAGGGGGAAACTGAAGCTTTCTTT. Amino acids: CASSLAGQGETEAFF.

This clonotype has at least ten counts. This chain uses TRBV4-3 with TRBJ2-7; 8 bases match TRBD1. Germline V CDR1 and CDR2: LGHNA, YSLEER. This CDR3 has 15 amino acids. J lost 3 bases, V lost 9 bases, and 13 bases had no gene match. The CDR3 nucleotides are TGCGCCAGTTCCAAATCCGGCGGACAGGGCTACGAGCAGTACTTC. This encodes CASSKSGGQGYEQYF.

The chain links TRBV5-1 to TRBJ2-3, with D uncertain. Germline V CDR1 and CDR2: SGHRS, YFSETQ. V lost 0 bases, J lost 4 bases, and 12 bases lay in between. The CDR3 is made up of 15 amino acids. CDR3 sequence: CASSLDGVTADTQYF. The CDR3 nucleotides read TGCGCCAGCAGCTTGGATGGCGTTACCGCAGATACGCAGTATTTT.

This clonotype was seen only a few times. This chain uses TRBV24-1 with TRBJ2-3; 10 nucleotides line up with TRBD1. CDR1 KGHDR and CDR2 SFDVKD come from the germline V gene. The CDR3 spans 13 residues. V lost 4 bases to trimming and J lost 9 bases; unmatched junction nucleotides: 3. The CDR3 here is CATSETGQGTQYF. CDR3 DNA sequence: TGTGCCACCAGTGAGACGGGACAGGGGACGCAGTATTTT.

This chain uses TRBV24-1 with TRBJ2-5; D possibly matches TRBD1 or TRBD2 (6 bases each). The CDR3 is made up of 16 amino acids. CDR1 and CDR2 (germline): KGHDR, SFDVKD. V was pared by 1 base and J by 0 bases, with 11 bases between. DNA for the CDR3: TGTGCCACCAGTGATTTCAGGGGAGGAGACCAAGAGACCCAGTACTTC. It translates to CATSDFRGGDQETQYF.

The J gene is TRBJ2-2, the V gene TRBV30; D is uncertain. The CDR3 is 15 amino acids. V lost 5 bases to trimming and J lost 8 bases, with 21 bases between them. Germline V gene lookup returns CDR1 GTSNPN and CDR2 SVGIG (reference sequence). CDR3 in DNA: TGTGCCTGGCATCTGGGAAGGGCCCATCGAGGGGAGCTGTTTTTT. Translated, it gives CAWHLGRAHRGELFF.

This clonotype has a handful of counts. The chain is built from TRBV20-1 and TRBJ1-1; no reliable D call. From germline, CDR1 is DFQATT and CDR2 SNEGSKA (reference sequence). The CDR3 runs 11 residues. This chain's CDR3 is CRGLRDTEAFF. CDR3 in DNA: TGCAGGGGTCTTCGGGACACTGAAGCTTTCTTT.

This clonotype was counted only a few times. This chain links TRBV5-1 with TRBJ2-3; no clear D gene. Germline lookup yields CDR1 SGHRS and CDR2 YFSETQ. This CDR3 contains 14 residues. Trimming removed 0 bases from V and 0 bases from J, with 5 bases in between. In DNA form, the CDR3 reads TGCGCCAGCAGCTTGGACTGGAGCACAGATACGCAGTATTTT. Its translation is CASSLDWSTDTQYF.